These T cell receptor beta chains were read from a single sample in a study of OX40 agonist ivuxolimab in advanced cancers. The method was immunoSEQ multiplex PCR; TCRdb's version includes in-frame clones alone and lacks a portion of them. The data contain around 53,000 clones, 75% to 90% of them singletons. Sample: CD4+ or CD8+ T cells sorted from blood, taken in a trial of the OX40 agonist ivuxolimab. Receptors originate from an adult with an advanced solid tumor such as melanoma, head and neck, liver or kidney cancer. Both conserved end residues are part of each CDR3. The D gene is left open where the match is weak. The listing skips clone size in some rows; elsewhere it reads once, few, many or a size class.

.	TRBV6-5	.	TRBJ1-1	TGTGCCAGCAGTTACTTTTCGGGAAACACTGAAGCTTTCTTT	CASSYFSGNTEAFF
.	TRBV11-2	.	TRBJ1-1	TGTGCCAGCAGCTTAGGAACAGGACTTGGTTACACTGAAGCTTTCTTT	CASSLGTGLGYTEAFF
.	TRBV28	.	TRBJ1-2	TGTGCCAGCAGTAGGCAGGAGGCTAACTATGGCTACACCTTC	CASSRQEANYGYTF
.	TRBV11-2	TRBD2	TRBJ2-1	TGTGCCAGCAGCAGCCGGACTAGCGGGGGGGGTAATGAGCAGTTCTTC	CASSSRTSGGGNEQFF
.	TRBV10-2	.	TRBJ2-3	TGCGCCAGCATAGGTCGAGCGATCACAGATACGCAGTATTTT	CASIGRAITDTQYF
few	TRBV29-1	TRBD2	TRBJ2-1	TGCAGCGTTGAACTGCCGCTGACGACTAGCGGGGGCCTCCACGAGCAGTTCTTC	CSVELPLTTSGGLHEQFF
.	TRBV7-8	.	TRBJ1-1	TGTGCCAGCAGCTTATTTAGGCAGGAAAACACTGAAGCTTTCTTT	CASSLFRQENTEAFF
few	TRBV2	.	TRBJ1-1	TGTGCCATAATAAGGGGGGATAGGCCTGAAGCTTTCTTT	CAIIRGDRPEAFF
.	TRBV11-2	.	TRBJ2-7	TGTGCCAGCAGCGAGGCCCACGAGCAGTACTTC	CASSEAHEQYF
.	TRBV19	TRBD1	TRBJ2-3	TGTGCCAGTAGTATAGGAGGGGGCTACACAGATACGCAGTATTTT	CASSIGGGYTDTQYF
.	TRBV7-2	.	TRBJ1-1	TGTGCCAGCAGCTTAGTTTGGCTGAACACTGAAGCTTTCTTT	CASSLVWLNTEAFF
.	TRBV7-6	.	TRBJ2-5	TGTGCCAGCAGCCGGGACTCAGAGACCCAGTACTTC	CASSRDSETQYF
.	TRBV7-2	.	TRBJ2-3	TGTGCCAGCAGCCTGAACCTCCCCCGAGATACGCAGTATTTT	CASSLNLPRDTQYF
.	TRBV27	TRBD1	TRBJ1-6	TGTGCCAGCAGGGGTAATACAGGGGCGAATTCACCCCTCCACTTT	CASRGNTGANSPLHF
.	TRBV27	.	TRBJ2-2	TGTGCCAGCAGTTTGGGCGGAGGGGAGCTGTTTTTT	CASSLGGGELFF
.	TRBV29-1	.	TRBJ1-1	TGCAGCGTTTCCGGGGGAATCGGGTACACTGAAGCTTTCTTT	CSVSGGIGYTEAFF
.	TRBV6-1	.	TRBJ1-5	TGTGCCAGCAGTGAAATTACAGGGAAGCCGCCCCAGCATTTT	CASSEITGKPPQHF
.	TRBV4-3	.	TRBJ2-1	TGCGCCAGCAGCCAAGATCGGGGCCAGGCTCACTACAATGAGCAGTTCTTC	CASSQDRGQAHYNEQFF
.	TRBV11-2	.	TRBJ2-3	TGTGCCAGCAGCTTAGCGGGGGGCGGGCTTAGGGACACAGATACGCAGTATTTT	CASSLAGGGLRDTDTQYF
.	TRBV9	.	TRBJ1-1	TGTGCCAGCAGCGTTAGCTCATGGGGGCCGAACACTGAAGCTTTCTTT	CASSVSSWGPNTEAFF
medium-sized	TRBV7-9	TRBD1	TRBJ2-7	TGTGCCAGCAGTCGCCCGGGACAGGGCGACGAGCAGTACTTC	CASSRPGQGDEQYF
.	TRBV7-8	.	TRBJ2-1	TGTGCCAGCAGACTCGAGGAGCGGGCCTACAATGAGCAGTTCTTC	CASRLEERAYNEQFF
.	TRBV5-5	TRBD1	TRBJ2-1	TGTGCCAGCAGCTTGGTTAGGGGGCTGGGTGAGCAGTTCTTC	CASSLVRGLGEQFF
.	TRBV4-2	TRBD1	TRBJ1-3	TGTGCCAGCAGCCCGACAGGGGGAGGAAACACCATATATTTT	CASSPTGGGNTIYF
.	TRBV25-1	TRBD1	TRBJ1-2	TGTGCCAGCAGTCCACGGGGACAGGGAGACTATGGCTACACCTTC	CASSPRGQGDYGYTF
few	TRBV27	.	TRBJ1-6	TGTGCCAGCAGTTTGCTTTATAATTCACCCCTCCACTTT	CASSLLYNSPLHF
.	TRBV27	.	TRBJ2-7	TGTGCCAGCGCTATTGGGGTGAACTACGAGCAGTACTTC	CASAIGVNYEQYF
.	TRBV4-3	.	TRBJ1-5	TGCGCCAGCAGCCAAGAATGGGGGACCACTCAGCCCCAGCATTTT	CASSQEWGTTQPQHF
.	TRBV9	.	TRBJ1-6	TGTGCCAGCAGCCCCTCTGGGGGAGGGGAACCCCTCCACTTT	CASSPSGGGEPLHF
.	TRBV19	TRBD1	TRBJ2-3	TGTGCCATCTGGGACAGTTGGACAGATACGCAGTATTTT	CAIWDSWTDTQYF
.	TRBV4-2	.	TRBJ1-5	TGTGCCAGCAGCCAAGATGAAGGGAGCAATCAGCCCCAGCATTTT	CASSQDEGSNQPQHF
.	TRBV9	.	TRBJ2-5	TGTGCCAGCAGCGTAGGGAACGATCAAGAGACCCAGTACTTC	CASSVGNDQETQYF
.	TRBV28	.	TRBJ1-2	TGTGCCAGCAGTTTAACGAGGTTGGGAAATAGCTATGGCTACACCTTC	CASSLTRLGNSYGYTF
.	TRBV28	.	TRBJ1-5	TGTGCCAGCAGGGTCGAATCAGGCAATCAGCCCCAGCATTTT	CASRVESGNQPQHF
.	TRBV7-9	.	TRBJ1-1	TGTGCCAGCAGCATGGGTATGAACACTGAAGCTTTCTTT	CASSMGMNTEAFF
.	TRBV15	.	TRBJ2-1	TGTGCCACCAGCTGGTCCAATGAGCAGTTCTTC	CATSWSNEQFF
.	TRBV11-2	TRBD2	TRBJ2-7	TGTGCCAGCAGCCTCGGGACTAGCGGCTACGAGCAGTACTTC	CASSLGTSGYEQYF
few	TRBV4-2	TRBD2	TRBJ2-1	TGTGCCAGCAGCCTAAGCGGGGGTGGGGACAATGAGCAGTTCTTC	CASSLSGGGDNEQFF
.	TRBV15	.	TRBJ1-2	TGTGCCACCAGCAGAGATCGGCAAAGTAGGAACTATGGCTACACCTTC	CATSRDRQSRNYGYTF
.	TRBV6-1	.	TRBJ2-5	TGTGCCAGCAGTGAAGCCCGTTTAGGCAAAGAGACCCAGTACTTC	CASSEARLGKETQYF
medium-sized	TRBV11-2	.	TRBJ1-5	TGTGCCAGCAGCGAAGACGAGGGGTATCGGGTTTCGCAGCCCCAGCATTTT	CASSEDEGYRVSQPQHF
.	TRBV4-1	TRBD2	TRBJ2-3	TGCGCCAGCAGCCAAGTGGTCGCTAGCGGGGGCACAGATACGCAGTATTTT	CASSQVVASGGTDTQYF
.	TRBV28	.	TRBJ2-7	TGTGCCAGCAGTTTGAACGGGGCTTTTTACGAGCAGTACTTC	CASSLNGAFYEQYF
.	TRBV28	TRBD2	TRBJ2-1	TGTGCCAGCAGTTTACCCAGAGCGGGGGGGTCCTACAATGAGCAGTTCTTC	CASSLPRAGGSYNEQFF
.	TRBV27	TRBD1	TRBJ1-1	TGTGCCAGCAGTTCCGCGGGACAGTACACTGAAGCTTTCTTT	CASSSAGQYTEAFF
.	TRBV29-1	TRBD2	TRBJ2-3	TGCAGCGTGCAGACTGGGGGGGTCCGGGGTACGCAGTATTTT	CSVQTGGVRGTQYF
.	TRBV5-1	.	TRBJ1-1	TGCGCCAGCACCCTAAGGTGGGAGAACACTGAAGCTTTCTTT	CASTLRWENTEAFF
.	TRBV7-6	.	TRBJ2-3	TGTGCCAGCAGCCTAATGAATCTAGCGTCAGATACGCAGTATTTT	CASSLMNLASDTQYF
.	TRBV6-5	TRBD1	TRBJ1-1	TGTGCCAGCAGTTATTTCGACAGGGTCAACACTGAAGCTTTCTTT	CASSYFDRVNTEAFF
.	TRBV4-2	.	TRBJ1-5	TGTGCCAGCAGCCATAGGCGCAGGACTGATCAGCCCCAGCATTTT	CASSHRRRTDQPQHF
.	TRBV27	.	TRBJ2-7	TGTGCCAGCAGTTCGTTACAAGCTCTGGCGTACGAGCAGTACTTC	CASSSLQALAYEQYF
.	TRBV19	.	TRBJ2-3	TGTGCCAGTAGTTGGTGGGGAGATACGCAGTATTTT	CASSWWGDTQYF
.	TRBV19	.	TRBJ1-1	TGTGCCAGTAGTATTTCAGGGAAGTCTGAAGCTTTCTTT	CASSISGKSEAFF
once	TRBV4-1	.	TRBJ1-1	TGCGCCAGCAGCTCAGAGCAACCGAACACTGAAGCTTTCTTT	CASSSEQPNTEAFF
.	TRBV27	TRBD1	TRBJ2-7	TGTGCCAGCAGTCCGGGACAGGGATACGAGCAGTACTTC	CASSPGQGYEQYF
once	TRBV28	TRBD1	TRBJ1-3	TGTGCCAGCAGTTCGGGACAGACAACCTCTGGAAACACCATATATTTT	CASSSGQTTSGNTIYF
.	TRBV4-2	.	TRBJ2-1	TGTGCCAGCAGCCAAGATAGGGGGGGCGATGAGCAGTTCTTC	CASSQDRGGDEQFF
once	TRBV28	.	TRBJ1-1	TGTGCCAGCAGTTTAGTGAGGGACACTGAAGCTTTCTTT	CASSLVRDTEAFF
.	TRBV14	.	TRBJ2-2	TGTGCCAGCAGCCAAGAAATTAATGCGAACACCGGGGAGCTGTTTTTT	CASSQEINANTGELFF